Listed below are T cell receptor beta chains from one sample, sequenced in a study of T cells in Graves' hyperthyroidism and ophthalmopathy. MiXCR was run by TCRdb on the multiplex PCR reads, yielding one entry per CDR3 protein. The sample gives over 300,000 distinct CDR3 sequences, about 15% of which show up once; about 10% is in the top ten. The sample comprised blood. Every receptor here comes from a woman aged 60-75 years with Graves' hyperthyroidism. Both conserved end residues are part of each CDR3. A D gene is named only where the DNA matches it firmly. Size tells how often a clone was seen (once, few, many) or the class of an expanded clone, and some rows leave it out.

NA	TRBV27	NA	TRBJ1-1	TGTGACAGCAGTTTTCAGGGAGACACTGAAGCTTTCTTT	CDSSFQGDTEAFF
many	TRBV20-1	TRBD1	TRBJ2-7	TGCAGTGCTAGAGCGTTCCCGGGACAGGGGTCCTACGAGCAGTACTTC	CSARAFPGQGSYEQYF
few	TRBV19	TRBD1	TRBJ1-1	TGTGCCAGTAGTCTCGGCTCAGGGGGGCGGACTGAAGCTTTCTTT	CASSLGSGGRTEAFF
few	TRBV5-4	TRBD1	TRBJ1-4	TGTGCCAGCAGTAGCTGGGAGACAGGGCCTGAAAAACTGTTTTTT	CASSSWETGPEKLFF
many	TRBV3-1	NA	TRBJ1-1	TGTGCCAGCAGCCAAGTGGGGTCGGGCACTGAAGCTTTCTTT	CASSQVGSGTEAFF
many	TRBV11-2	NA	TRBJ1-1	TGTGCCAGCAAGAAAGCGGGGCCCCTGGAGGCTTTCTTT	CASKKAGPLEAFF
many	TRBV19	NA	TRBJ2-7	TGTGCCAGTAGTATGAGGCTTCTCACCCTGAAGAACTACGAGCAGTACTTC	CASSMRLLTLKNYEQYF
NA	TRBV30	NA	TRBJ2-1	TGTGCCTGGAGTGAGGGCCATGAGCAGTTCTTC	CAWSEGHEQFF
many	TRBV20-1	TRBD1	TRBJ1-1	TGCAGTGCTAGCGCGGACAGGGGCACTGAAGCTTTCTTT	CSASADRGTEAFF
many	TRBV30	NA	TRBJ2-1	TGTGCCTGGAGCGGGCAGGATGAGCAGTTCTTC	CAWSGQDEQFF
many	TRBV6-1	NA	TRBJ2-7	TGTGCCAGCAGTGTCGATACCCCGACGTCCTACGAGCAGTACTTC	CASSVDTPTSYEQYF
once	TRBV5-1	TRBD2	TRBJ2-7	TGCGCCAGCACCGCGGGGGGGTCCCACGAGCAGTACTTC	CASTAGGSHEQYF
once	TRBV6-2/TRBV6-3	TRBD1	TRBJ2-7	TGTGCCAATGGTGGGACAGGGGGCTACGAGCAGTACTTC	CANGGTGGYEQYF
few	TRBV29-1	NA	TRBJ2-3	TGCAGCGTCGACACAGATACGCAGTATTTT	CSVDTDTQYF
NA	TRBV7-2	TRBD2	TRBJ2-7	TGTGCCAGCAGCGGAACTAGCGGGAGTATCCACGAGCAGTACTTC	CASSGTSGSIHEQYF
many	TRBV12-3/TRBV12-4	NA	TRBJ2-1	TGTGCCAGCACTCCCCGGATAACCAATGAGCAGTTCTTC	CASTPRITNEQFF
few	TRBV12-5	NA	TRBJ2-1	TGTGCTAGTGGTTTGCAATTGGGACCTTACAATGAGCAGTTCTTC	CASGLQLGPYNEQFF
few	TRBV10-3	NA	TRBJ1-4	TGTGCCATCAGTGCAGGGGCTCTGGAAAAACTGTTTTTT	CAISAGALEKLFF
many	TRBV3-1	NA	TRBJ2-7	TGTGCCAGCAGCCAGTGGCGGAGCTCCTACGAGCAGTACTTC	CASSQWRSSYEQYF
many	TRBV18	NA	TRBJ1-2	TGTGCCAGCGCTCAGGATTATAACTATGGCTACACCTTC	CASAQDYNYGYTF
few	TRBV20-1	NA	TRBJ1-5	TGCAGTGCTATTCCTCAAATCCCTGGTAGCAATCAGCCCCAGCATTTT	CSAIPQIPGSNQPQHF
few	TRBV6-5	NA	TRBJ1-2	TGTGCCAGCAGTTACGGTGGAAAGGACTACACCTTC	CASSYGGKDYTF
many	TRBV15	NA	TRBJ1-2	TGTGCCACCAGCAGAGATGCAGGGGATGGCTACACCTTC	CATSRDAGDGYTF
many	TRBV7-9	NA	TRBJ1-1	TGTGCCAGCAGCTTATTCTCTGAAGCTTTCTTT	CASSLFSEAFF
NA	TRBV28	TRBD2	TRBJ2-3	TGTGCCAGCAGTTTGGCTAGCGGGAGGGCGGGGACAGATACGCAGTATTTT	CASSLASGRAGTDTQYF
many	TRBV6-1	TRBD1	TRBJ1-1	TGTGCCAGCAGCCCCCCCCAGGACAGGGGGCTGGGGAACACTGAAGCTTTCTTT	CASSPPQDRGLGNTEAFF
few	TRBV6-2/TRBV6-3	TRBD2	TRBJ2-3	TGTGCCAGCAGTCTTGGACTAGTTCTCACAGATACGCAGTATTTT	CASSLGLVLTDTQYF